The subject of this entry is one T cell receptor beta chain. This clone's antigen is unknown. At one boundary the junction diverges from the germline segment, which might be a read error. The collaborating institutions used their own protocols to collect whole blood in K2EDTA tubes. For TCRbeta analysis, collaborators shipped samples in one of three forms: frozen whole blood, isolated PBMCs, or DNA extracted from either of those sample types. The source of the sample is a study of blood T cell repertoires in COVID-19 (dated by TCRdb to 2020 to 2021). Background for the entire study: The collaborator samples originated in the United States, Italy and Spain and spanned the acute and convalescent phases of COVID-19. Deeply sampled blood TCRbeta repertoires from subjects exposed to, actively infected with, or recovered from COVID-19 were included in the dataset. Where available, HLA class I and class II types were obtained from metadata supplied by the sample provider rather than from assay-based typing. The samples were drawn from two sources: the first 160 participants of the ongoing ImmuneRACE study, and some 1,300 subjects contributed by 6 global collaborators. The sample metadata nearly always contained a de-identified subject ID, COVID-19 status, age in years and sex. The repertoires were released in a freely available public database intended as a resource for research on the immune response to SARS-CoV-2. The prospective study material was composed of cDNA or gDNA derived from T cells, B-cell-depleted T cells, or PBMCs.

CDR1 and CDR2, per the germline V gene, are MNHNS and SASEGT. From the cysteine through the phenylalanine, the CDR3 covers 14 amino acids. The retained sequence is limited to the CDR3, 42 bases, with the frame set at the first base. The immunoSEQ Assay, a bias-controlled multiplex PCR, was used to amplify TCRbeta CDR3 regions from genomic DNA. On the authors' methods: The number of nucleated cells in each sample was estimated from the amplification of reference gene primers within the assay. To quantify the absolute abundance of each unique TCRbeta CDR3 rearrangement, sequence reads were collapsed and filtered. Productive Simpson clonality was computed per sample as the square root of Simpson's diversity index over productive rearrangements. Here the immuneACCESS table is served through TCRdb, limited to in-frame sequences with V and J called. Missing clones are a known gap in these copies; in checked studies unresolved V genes cover under half, and the rest lacks a known reason. V, J and clone size derive from that table, while D and trimming were established from the DNA sequence. Counted in this sample were about 86,000 clones; over 80% of them appeared once. The ten largest clones take up roughly a third of the sample.

General conclusions and limits of the study: The amount of clinical and demographic metadata varied by source and participant and was provided uncurated.

The sample taken for sequencing was peripheral blood. In this chain, TRBV6-1 is recombined with TRBJ2-5; the D gene is perhaps TRBD1, on 5 matching bases. This clonotype was obtained from a woman older than 75 with active or convalescent COVID-19. The CDR3 protein: CASSTGHLQGTQYF. The sequence in DNA is TGTGCCAGCAGTACAGGACATCTCCAAGGGACCCAGTACTTC.